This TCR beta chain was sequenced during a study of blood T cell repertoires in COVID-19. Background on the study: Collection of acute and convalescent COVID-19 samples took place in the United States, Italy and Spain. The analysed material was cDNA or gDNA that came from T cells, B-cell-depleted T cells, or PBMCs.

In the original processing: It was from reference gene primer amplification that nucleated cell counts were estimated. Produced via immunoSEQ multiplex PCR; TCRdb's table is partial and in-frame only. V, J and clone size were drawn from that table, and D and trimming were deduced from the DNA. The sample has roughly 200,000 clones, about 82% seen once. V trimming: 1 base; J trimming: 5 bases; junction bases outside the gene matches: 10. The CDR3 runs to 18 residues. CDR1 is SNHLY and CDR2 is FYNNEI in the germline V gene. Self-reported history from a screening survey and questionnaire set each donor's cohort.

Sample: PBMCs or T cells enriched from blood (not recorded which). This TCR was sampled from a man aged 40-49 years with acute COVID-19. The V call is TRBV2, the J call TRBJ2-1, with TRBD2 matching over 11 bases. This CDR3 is CASSEGWTSGPRNNEQFF. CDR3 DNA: TGTGCCAGCAGTGAAGGGTGGACTAGCGGGCCGCGCAACAATGAGCAGTTCTTC.